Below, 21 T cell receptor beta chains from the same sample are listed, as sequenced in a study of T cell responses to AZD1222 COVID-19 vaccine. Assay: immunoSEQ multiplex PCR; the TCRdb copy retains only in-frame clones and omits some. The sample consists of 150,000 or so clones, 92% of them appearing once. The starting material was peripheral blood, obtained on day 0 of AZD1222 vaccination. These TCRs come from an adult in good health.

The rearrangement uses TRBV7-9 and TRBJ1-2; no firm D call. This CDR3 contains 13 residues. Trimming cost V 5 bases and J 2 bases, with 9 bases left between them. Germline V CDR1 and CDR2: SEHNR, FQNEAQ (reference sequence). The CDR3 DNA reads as TGTGCCAGCAGCCAGAATTCGAACTATGGCTACACCTTC. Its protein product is CASSQNSNYGYTF.

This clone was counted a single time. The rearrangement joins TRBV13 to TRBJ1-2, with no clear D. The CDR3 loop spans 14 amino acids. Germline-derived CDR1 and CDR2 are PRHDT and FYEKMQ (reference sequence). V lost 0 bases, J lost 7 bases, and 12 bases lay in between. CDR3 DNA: TGTGCCAGCAGCTTAGGATCCGGCTCTTCTGGCTACACCTTC. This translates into CASSLGSGSSGYTF.

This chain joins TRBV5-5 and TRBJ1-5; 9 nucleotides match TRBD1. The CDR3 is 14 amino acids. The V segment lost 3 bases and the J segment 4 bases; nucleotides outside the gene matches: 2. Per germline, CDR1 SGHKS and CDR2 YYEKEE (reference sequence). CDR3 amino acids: CASSSTGGNQPQHF. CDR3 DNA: TGTGCCAGCAGCTCGACAGGGGGGAATCAGCCCCAGCATTTT.

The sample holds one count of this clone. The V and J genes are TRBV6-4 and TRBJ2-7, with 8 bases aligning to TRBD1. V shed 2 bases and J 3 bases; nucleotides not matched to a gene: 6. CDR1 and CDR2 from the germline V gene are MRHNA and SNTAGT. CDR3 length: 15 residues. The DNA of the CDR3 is TGTGCCAGCAGTGACCACAGGGGGTCGGGCTACGAGCAGTACTTC. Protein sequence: CASSDHRGSGYEQYF.

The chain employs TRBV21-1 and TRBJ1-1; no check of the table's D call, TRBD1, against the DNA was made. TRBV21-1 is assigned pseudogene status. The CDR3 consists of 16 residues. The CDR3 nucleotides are TGTGCCAGCAGCAATCGGACAGGAGGATCGAACACTGAAGCTTTCTTT. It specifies CASSNRTGGSNTEAFF.

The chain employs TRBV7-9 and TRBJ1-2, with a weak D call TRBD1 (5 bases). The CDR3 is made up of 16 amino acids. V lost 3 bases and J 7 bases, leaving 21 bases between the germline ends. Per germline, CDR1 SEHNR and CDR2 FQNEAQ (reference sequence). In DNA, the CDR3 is TGTGCCAGCAGCTTTGGTGACAGCCCCAATTTAAGTGGCTACACCTTC. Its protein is CASSFGDSPNLSGYTF.

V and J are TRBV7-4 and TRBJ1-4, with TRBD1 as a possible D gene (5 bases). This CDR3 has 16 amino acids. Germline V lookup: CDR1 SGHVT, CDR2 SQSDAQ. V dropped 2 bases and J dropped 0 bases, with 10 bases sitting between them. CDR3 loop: CASSLNWDATNEKLFF. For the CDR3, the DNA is TGTGCCAGCAGCTTAAACTGGGACGCAACTAATGAAAAACTGTTTTTT. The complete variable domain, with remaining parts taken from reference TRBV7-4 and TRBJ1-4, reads GAGVSQSPRYKVAKRGRDVALRCDSISGHVTLYWYRQTLGQGSEVLTYSQSDAQRDKSGRPSGRFSAERPERSVSTLKIQRTEQGDSAVYLCASSLNWDATNEKLFFGSGTQLSVL.

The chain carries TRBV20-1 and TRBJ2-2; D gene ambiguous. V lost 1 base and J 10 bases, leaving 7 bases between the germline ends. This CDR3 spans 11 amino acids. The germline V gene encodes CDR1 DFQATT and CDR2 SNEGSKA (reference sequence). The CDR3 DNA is TGCAGTGCTAGAGCTGACTTGGAGCTGTTTTTT. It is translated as CSARADLELFF.

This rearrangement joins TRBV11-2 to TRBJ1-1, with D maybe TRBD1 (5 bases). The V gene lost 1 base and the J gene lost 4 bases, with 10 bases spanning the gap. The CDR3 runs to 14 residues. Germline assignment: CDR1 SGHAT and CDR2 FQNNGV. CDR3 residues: CASSLGSRGTEAFF. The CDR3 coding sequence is TGTGCCAGCAGCTTAGGTTCGAGGGGCACTGAAGCTTTCTTT.

Here the CDR3 DNA reads TGTGCCATCAGTGAGGCGACAGGGGATAATTCACCCCTCCACTTT. It encodes CAISEATGDNSPLHF. V and J are TRBV10-3 and TRBJ1-6; 8 nucleotides align to TRBD1. Germline V gives CDR1 ENHRY, CDR2 SYGVKD. The V segment lost 2 bases and the J segment 5 bases; nucleotides outside the gene matches: 2. The CDR3 runs 15 residues.

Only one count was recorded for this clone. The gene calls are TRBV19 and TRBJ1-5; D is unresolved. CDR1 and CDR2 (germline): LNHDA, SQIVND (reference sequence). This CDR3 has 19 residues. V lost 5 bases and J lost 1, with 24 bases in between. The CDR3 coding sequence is TGTGCCAGTAGTCTCAAACCGCTAGGGAGGTTTTCGAGCAATCAGCCCCAGCATTTT. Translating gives CASSLKPLGRFSSNQPQHF.

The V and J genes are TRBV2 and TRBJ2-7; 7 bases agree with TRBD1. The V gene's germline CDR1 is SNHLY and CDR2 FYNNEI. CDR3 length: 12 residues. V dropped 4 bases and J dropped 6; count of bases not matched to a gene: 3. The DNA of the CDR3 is TGTGCCAGCAGTGTTACAGGGGTCGAGCAGTACTTC. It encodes CASSVTGVEQYF.

The CDR3 nucleotides read TGTGCCAGCTCACCCAAAACCTACGAGCAGTACTTC. It specifies CASSPKTYEQYF. The chain couples TRBV18 to TRBJ2-7, with D hard to call. CDR3 length: 12 amino acids. The ends were cut back, 3 bases at V and 2 bases at J, with 5 bases in the middle. CDR1 is KGHSH, CDR2 LQKENI, per germline. Looking up the rest from reference TRBV18 and TRBJ2-7 gives the full variable domain: NAGVMQNPRHLVRRRGQEARLRCSPMKGHSHVYWYRQLPEEGLKFMVYLQKENIIDESGMPKERFSAEFPKEGPSILRIQQVVRGDSAAYFCASSPKTYEQYFGPGTRLTVT.

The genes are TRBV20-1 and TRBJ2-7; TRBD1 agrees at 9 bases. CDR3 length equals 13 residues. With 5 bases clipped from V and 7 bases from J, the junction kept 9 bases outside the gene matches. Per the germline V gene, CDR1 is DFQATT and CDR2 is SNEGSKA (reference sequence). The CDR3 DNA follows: TGCAGTGCTGGTGGACAGGGGCCCGGGGAGCAGTACTTC. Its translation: CSAGGQGPGEQYF.

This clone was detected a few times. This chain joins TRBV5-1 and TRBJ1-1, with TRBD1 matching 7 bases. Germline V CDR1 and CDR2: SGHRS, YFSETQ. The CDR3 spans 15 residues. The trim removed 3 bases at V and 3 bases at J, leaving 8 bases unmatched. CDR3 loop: CASSWAGTEDTEAFF. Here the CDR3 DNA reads TGCGCCAGCAGCTGGGCCGGGACAGAGGACACTGAAGCTTTCTTT.

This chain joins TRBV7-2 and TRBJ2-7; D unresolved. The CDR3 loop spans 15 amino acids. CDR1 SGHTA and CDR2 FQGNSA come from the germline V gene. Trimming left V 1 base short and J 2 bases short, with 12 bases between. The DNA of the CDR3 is TGTGCCAGCAGCTTAGATCGGAGAGAAGCCTACGAGCAGTACTTC. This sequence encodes CASSLDRREAYEQYF.

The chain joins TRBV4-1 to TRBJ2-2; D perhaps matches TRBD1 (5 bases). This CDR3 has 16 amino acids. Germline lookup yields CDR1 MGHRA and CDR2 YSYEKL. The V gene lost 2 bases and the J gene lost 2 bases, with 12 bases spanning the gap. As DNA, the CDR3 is TGCGCCAGCAGCCAAAATACAGGCGGTAACACCGGGGAGCTGTTTTTT. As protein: CASSQNTGGNTGELFF.

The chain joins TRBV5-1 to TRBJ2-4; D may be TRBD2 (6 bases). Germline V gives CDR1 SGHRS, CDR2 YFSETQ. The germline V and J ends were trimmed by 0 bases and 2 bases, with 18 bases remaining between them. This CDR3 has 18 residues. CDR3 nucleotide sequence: TGCGCCAGCAGCTTGGCCGTAGGGGACTTAACAACCAAAAACATTCAGTACTTC. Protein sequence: CASSLAVGDLTTKNIQYF.

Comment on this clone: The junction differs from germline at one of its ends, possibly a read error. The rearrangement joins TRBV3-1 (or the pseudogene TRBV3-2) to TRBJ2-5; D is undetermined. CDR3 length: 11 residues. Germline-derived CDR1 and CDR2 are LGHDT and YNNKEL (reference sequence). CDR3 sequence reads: CASSQWGYWHF. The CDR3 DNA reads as TGTGCCAGCAGCCAATGGGGATACTGGCACTTC.

The CDR3 region is CASSQGGRALNQPQHF. In DNA, the CDR3 is TGCGCCAGCAGCCAAGGGGGCAGGGCCCTCAATCAGCCCCAGCATTTT. The chain couples TRBV4-1 to TRBJ1-5, with a tentative D call TRBD1 (5 bases). The CDR3 runs 16 residues. V lost 1 base, J lost 3 bases, and 13 bases lay in between. CDR1 is MGHRA, CDR2 YSYEKL, per germline.

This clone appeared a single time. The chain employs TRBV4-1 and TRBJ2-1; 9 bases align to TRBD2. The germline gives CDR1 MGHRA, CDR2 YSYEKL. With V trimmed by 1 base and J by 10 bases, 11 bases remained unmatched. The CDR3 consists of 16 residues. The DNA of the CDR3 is TGCGCCAGCAGCCAAGGATCCGGGACTAGCCGACCAGAGCAGTTCTTC. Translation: CASSQGSGTSRPEQFF.